This T cell receptor beta chain is drawn from a study of control samples from healthy donors and cancer patients. This CDR3 has 16 residues. With V trimmed by 10 bases and J by 4 bases, 15 bases remained unmatched. This table comes from immunoSEQ multiplex PCR, and its TCRdb copy is limited to in-frame clones, with some not included. The sample has fewer than 150,000 clones, 90% seen once. Sequences were obtained from blood. The receptor was isolated from a man between 18 and 29 years old in good health. This chain connects TRBV23-1 to TRBJ1-5, with TRBD1 identical over 8 bases. Being an ORF, TRBV23-1 has a function that is uncertain. The CDR3 DNA sequence: TGCGCCAACCCAATGACACGGACAGGGTCTAATCAGCCCCAGCATTTT. Amino acid sequence: CANPMTRTGSNQPQHF.